These T cell receptor beta chains were read from a single sample in a study of T cells in Graves' hyperthyroidism and ophthalmopathy. TCRdb ran MiXCR on the multiplex PCR reads and lists one entry per CDR3 protein. The data hold hundreds of thousands of distinct CDR3 sequences, with under 60% observed a single time. Sequencing input: peripheral blood or thyroid tissue (not recorded which). These receptors originate from a woman aged 18-30 years with Graves' hyperthyroidism. The CDR3 runs from the conserved cysteine through the conserved F or W. D genes are given only for firm matches. Not all rows give a size; the values are once, few, many and, for expanded clones, a class.

TRBV29-1,NA,NA,TRBJ1-1,TGCAGCGTGGAGAGGACATCGAACACTGAAGCTTTCTTT,CSVERTSNTEAFF
TRBV7-9,few,TRBD2,TRBJ2-7,TGTGCCAGCAGCTTTGGACTAGCGGGAGTCGAGCAGTACTTC,CASSFGLAGVEQYF
TRBV7-2,NA,TRBD1,TRBJ1-1,TGTGCCAGCAGCTTGACGGGGCGGGGGCGAGGGGGCAGTACTGAAGCTTTCTTT,CASSLTGRGRGGSTEAFF
TRBV20-1,once,NA,TRBJ1-2,TGCAGTGCTAGTGAGACGGCAGAGACCTATGGCTACACCTTC,CSASETAETYGYTF
TRBV25-1,many,NA,TRBJ2-2,TGTGCCAGCAGTCCGGATAGCGATGCCGGGGAGCTGTTTTTT,CASSPDSDAGELFF
TRBV20-1,NA,NA,TRBJ2-5,TGCAGTGCTGAACGAGACCTGACACAAGAGACCCAGTACTTC,CSAERDLTQETQYF
TRBV29-1,NA,NA,TRBJ1-3,TGCAGTGCTGGAGGACACGTCCCCTCTGGAAACACCATATATTTT,CSAGGHVPSGNTIYF
TRBV5-1,few,TRBD1,TRBJ1-1,TGCGCCAGCATGGAGGGGGCGGGGACTGAAGCTTTCTTT,CASMEGAGTEAFF
TRBV6-5,NA,NA,TRBJ2-7,TGTGCCAGCAGTCCATCCAGGTCCTACGAGCAGTACTTC,CASSPSRSYEQYF
TRBV5-1,NA,TRBD1,TRBJ1-1,TGCGCCAGCAGCTACAGGGGACAGGGAAACACTGAAGCTTTCTTT,CASSYRGQGNTEAFF
TRBV6-4,NA,NA,TRBJ1-4,TGTGCCAGCAGTTACTTACAGCGCGATGAAAAACTGTTTTTT,CASSYLQRDEKLFF
TRBV20-1,once,NA,TRBJ1-2,NA,CSSSPGRYGCTF
TRBV7-9,NA,NA,TRBJ1-1,TGTGCCAGCAGCTGGGAGGGTATAACTGAAGCTTTCTTT,CASSWEGITEAFF
TRBV20-1,NA,TRBD1,TRBJ1-5,TGCAGTGCTCTTTTGACAGGGGTGAGCAATCAGCCCCAGCATTTT,CSALLTGVSNQPQHF
TRBV12-3/TRBV12-4,NA,TRBD2,TRBJ2-7,TGTGCCAGCAGCGATTCTAGCGGGTGGTCCTACGAGCAGTACTTC,CASSDSSGWSYEQYF
TRBV2,NA,TRBD2,TRBJ2-2,TGTGCCAGCAAGCGGGAGAGCACCGGGGAGCTGTTTTTT,CASKRESTGELFF
TRBV7-7,NA,NA,TRBJ2-5,TGTGCCAGCAGCTTAAGTCACTACCAAGAGACCCAGTACTTC,CASSLSHYQETQYF
TRBV20-1,NA,NA,TRBJ2-6,TGCAGTGCTAGAGATAGGGGAGCCCTGTCGGCCAACGTCCTGACTTTC,CSARDRGALSANVLTF
TRBV7-6,NA,NA,TRBJ2-7,TGTGCCAGCAGTTACTCGGCAGGTCAGGGGCCCGAGCAGTACTTC,CASSYSAGQGPEQYF
TRBV1,NA,NA,TRBJ2-7,TGCTCCAGCAGCCAAGACGGGTGGCCGCTGGAGCAGTACTTC,CSSSQDGWPLEQYF
TRBV29-1,NA,NA,TRBJ2-5,TGCAGCGTTGAAGACAGGGGCTGGGAGACCCAGTACTTC,CSVEDRGWETQYF
TRBV20-1,NA,TRBD2,TRBJ2-7,TGCAGTGCTAGAGACCGGGCCAGGGCGGTAGCGGGAGGGACCTACGAGCAGTACTTC,CSARDRARAVAGGTYEQYF
TRBV29-1,many,NA,TRBJ1-1,TGCAGCGTAACAGTTACTGTGAACACTGAAGCTTTCTTT,CSVTVTVNTEAFF
TRBV19,few,NA,TRBJ1-2,TGTGCCAGTAGCCGCACCCGGGGATCCACTAGTGGCTACACCTTC,CASSRTRGSTSGYTF
TRBV5-1,NA,NA,TRBJ2-5,TGCGCCAGCAGCATACTAAACACAGAGACCCAGTACTTC,CASSILNTETQYF
TRBV11-1,few,NA,TRBJ1-2,TGTGCCAGCGGCACAGGGGGCTACACCTTC,CASGTGGYTF
TRBV10-3,many,TRBD2,TRBJ2-7,TGTGCCATCAGTGAGCCAGGGACTAGCGGGAACTACGAGCAGTACTTC,CAISEPGTSGNYEQYF
TRBV24-1,few,NA,TRBJ2-7,TGTGCCACCAGTGATAGCTCCGACGAGCAGTACTTC,CATSDSSDEQYF
TRBV2,NA,TRBD2,TRBJ2-5,TGTGCCAGCAGTTTAGCGGGAGGCCTCCTGAAGACCCAGTACTTC,CASSLAGGLLKTQYF
TRBV24-1,few,NA,TRBJ2-3,TGTGCCACCAGTAGGCGGGCAGATACGCAGTATTTT,CATSRRADTQYF
TRBV5-1,few,TRBD1,TRBJ2-7,TGCGCCAGCAGCTTGGCGACAGGGGAAACCTACGAGCAGTACTTC,CASSLATGETYEQYF
TRBV29-1,NA,NA,TRBJ1-5,TGCAGCGTTGACGTCCGGGACGCAGAGACCCAGCATTTT,CSVDVRDAETQHF
TRBV2,NA,NA,TRBJ1-1,TGTGCCAGCACTTCCGGGATAAACACTGAAGCTTTCTTT,CASTSGINTEAFF
TRBV29-1,many,NA,TRBJ1-2,TGCAGCGTTGATGCGGGCTCGCGCTACACCTTC,CSVDAGSRYTF
TRBV2,NA,TRBD1,TRBJ1-3,TGTGCCAGCAATTACGACAGGGGTGGAAACACCATATATTTT,CASNYDRGGNTIYF
TRBV7-9,few,NA,TRBJ2-5,TGTGCCAGCAGGGACAGAAGGGGTGAGACCCAGTACTTC,CASRDRRGETQYF
TRBV9,few,TRBD2,TRBJ2-2,TGTGCCAGCAGCCTACACCACTTAAGCGGGAGTTCCGGGGAGCTGTTTTTT,CASSLHHLSGSSGELFF
TRBV6-6,NA,NA,TRBJ2-7,TGTGCCAGCAGTTTCTCTCCTTACGAGCAGTACTTC,CASSFSPYEQYF
TRBV29-1,once,NA,TRBJ1-1,TGCAGCGTCCAGGGACCGACTATGAACACTGAAGCTTTCTTT,CSVQGPTMNTEAFF
TRBV12-3/TRBV12-4,NA,TRBD2,TRBJ2-7,TGTGCCAGCAGCTGGGCGGGAGGAGCCTACGAGCAGTACTTC,CASSWAGGAYEQYF
TRBV7-2,NA,NA,TRBJ1-5,TGCGACAGCAGCTTAAATAGCAATCAGCCCCAGCATTTT,CDSSLNSNQPQHF
TRBV10-3,few,NA,TRBJ1-6,TGTGCCATCAGAGGCGGGCCTAGAAATTCACCCCTCCACTTT,CAIRGGPRNSPLHF